Listed here is a single T cell receptor (beta chain). This sample was taken from a study of metastatic and nonmetastatic thyroid tumors. TCRdb re-called the PCR reads via MiXCR. This table has roughly 36,000 clones, 20% to 30% appearing once. CDR3 length equals 14 residues. Germline V gives CDR1 SGHVS, CDR2 FNYEAQ. Deletions cut 4 bases from V and 3 bases from J, with 12 bases between. Thyroid surgery was performed in patients who had received no treatment beforehand. This receptor was identified in a female donor with papillary thyroid cancer or a benign thyroid nodule (not recorded which). Some clones in this sample may be carry-over from other donors' samples. The sequenced sample consisted of blood. The chain links TRBV7-6 to TRBJ1-1; D is undetermined. Here the CDR3 DNA reads TGTGCCAGCAGCTCCGGTCAGGTGGACACTGAAGCTTTCTTT. It encodes CASSSGQVDTEAFF.